This T cell receptor beta chain was retrieved from a study of blood T cells in healthy people across ages. The CDR3 length is 15 residues. V lost 4 bases to trimming and J lost 6 bases, with 19 bases between them. The germline V gene encodes CDR1 SGHDN and CDR2 FVKESK. This clonotype has at least ten counts. Its antigen remains unknown. It was with a sample-barcoded 5' primer and a J-beta primer mix that a second PCR of roughly 6 to 11 cycles was run. Each TCR beta cDNA got a 12-nucleotide random molecular identifier. MiXCR, applied by TCRdb to the 5' RACE reads, yields one record per CDR3 protein. Counted here are more than 800,000 distinct CDR3 sequences, roughly 26% occurring once; the ten biggest clones make up 15% to 20%. Study-wide results and caveats: As age increased, TCR beta diversity per million T cells fell in a roughly linear fashion.

Sequenced input: blood. The sequence derives from a woman of 80 years or more in good health. The rearrangement links TRBV14 to TRBJ2-7; D gene unclear. Here the CDR3 reads CASSRSPNPPSEQYF. CDR3 coding DNA: TGTGCCAGCAGCCGTTCACCAAACCCCCCATCCGAGCAGTACTTC.